A single sample gave rise to the 8 T cell receptor beta chains below, sequenced in a study of blood T cells in healthy people across ages. Primers used in a second PCR of about 6 to 11 cycles were a sample-barcoded 5' primer and a J-beta primer mix. From the 5' RACE reads, TCRdb called clonotypes with MiXCR, one entry per CDR3 protein. The repertoire holds 1.2 million to 1.5 million distinct CDR3 sequences, 35% to 45% seen once, with around 8% in the top ten. Sequenced: blood. The receptor set was obtained from a woman between 18 and 30 years old in good health.

The CDR3 sequence: CASNGPFYEQYF. DNA for the CDR3: TGTGCCAGCAACGGTCCATTTTACGAGCAGTACTTC. This chain joins TRBV6-1 and TRBJ2-7, with D hard to call. Germline CDR1 and CDR2: MNHNS and SASEGT. Deletions cut 7 bases from V and 4 bases from J, with 11 bases between. The CDR3 is made up of 12 amino acids.

The V call is TRBV6-5, the J call TRBJ2-5, with TRBD2 as a possible D gene (5 bases). The germline V gene has CDR1 MNHEY and CDR2 SVGAGI. V lost 0 bases to trimming and J lost 0 bases, with 11 bases between them. The CDR3 has 16 residues. CDR3 region: CASSYSLAENQETQYF. The CDR3 bases are TGTGCCAGCAGTTACTCGCTAGCAGAGAACCAAGAGACCCAGTACTTC.

The chain combines TRBV7-9 with TRBJ1-1; D gene unclear. From germline, CDR1 is SEHNR and CDR2 FQNEAQ (reference sequence). CDR3 length equals 13 residues. Trimming removed 3 bases at V and 8 bases at J, with 13 bases between. CDR3 bases: TGTGCCAGCAGCTTGGGGATGGACGGGGAAGCTTTCTTT. Encoded protein: CASSLGMDGEAFF. Full variable domain (remainder filled in from reference TRBV7-9 and TRBJ1-1): DTGVSQNPRHKITKRGQNVTFRCDPISEHNRLYWYRQTLGQGPEFLTYFQNEAQLEKSRLLSDRFSAERPKGSFSTLEIQRTEQGDSAMYLCASSLGMDGEAFFGQGTRLTVV.

This chain uses TRBV2 with TRBJ2-1, with D possibly TRBD2 on 5 matching bases. V lost 6 bases and J lost 5, with 8 bases in between. The CDR3 runs 12 residues. Per germline, CDR1 SNHLY and CDR2 FYNNEI. Here the CDR3 reads CASRVGDNEQFF. CDR3 sequence (DNA): TGTGCCAGCAGGGTGGGAGACAATGAGCAGTTCTTC.

The chain uses TRBV2 and TRBJ2-1, with D possibly being TRBD2 (6 bases). Trimming pared 4 bases from V and 6 bases from J, leaving 7 bases between. The CDR3 extends over 12 amino acids. Germline values: CDR1 SNHLY, CDR2 FYNNEI. Written as DNA, the CDR3 is TGTGCCAGCAGTGGGGACTCCAATGAGCAGTTCTTC. It translates to CASSGDSNEQFF.

V is TRBV29-1 and J is TRBJ2-1; D gene uncertain. V was cut by 5 bases and J by 5 bases, with 7 bases left in between. Germline V gives CDR1 SQVTM, CDR2 ANQGSEA. The CDR3 extends over 11 amino acids. CDR3 in amino acids: CSVRTNNEQFF. CDR3 nucleotide sequence: TGCAGCGTTCGGACGAACAATGAGCAGTTCTTC.

The rearrangement joins TRBV30 to TRBJ1-5; TRBD1 aligns across 7 bases. Germline V gene sequence: CDR1 GTSNPN, CDR2 SVGIG (reference sequence). There are 13 residues in the CDR3. The V segment lost 7 bases and the J segment 3 bases; nucleotides outside the gene matches: 6. The CDR3 loop reads CAFGDSPNQPQHF. In DNA, the CDR3 is TGTGCCTTTGGGGACAGTCCCAATCAGCCCCAGCATTTT.

The chain is built from TRBV29-1 and TRBJ1-1; no firm D call. The CDR3 extends over 10 amino acids. The V gene's germline CDR1 is SQVTM and CDR2 ANQGSEA. Trimming removed 4 bases at V and 7 bases at J, with 7 bases between. As DNA, the CDR3 is TGCAGCGTTGTTGTCAGTGAAGCTTTCTTT. This encodes CSVVVSEAFF.